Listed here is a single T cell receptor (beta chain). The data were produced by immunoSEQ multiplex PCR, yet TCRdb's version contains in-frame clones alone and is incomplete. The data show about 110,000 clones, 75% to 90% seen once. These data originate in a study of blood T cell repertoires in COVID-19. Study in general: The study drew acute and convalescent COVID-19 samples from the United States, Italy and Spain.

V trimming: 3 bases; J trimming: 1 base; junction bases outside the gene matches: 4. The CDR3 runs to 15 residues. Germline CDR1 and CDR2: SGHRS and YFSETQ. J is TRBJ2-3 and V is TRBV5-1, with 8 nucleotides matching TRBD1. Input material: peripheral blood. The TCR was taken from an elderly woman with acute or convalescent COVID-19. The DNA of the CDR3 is TGCGCCAGCAGCTCGACAGGGGATCGCACAGATACGCAGTATTTT. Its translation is CASSSTGDRTDTQYF.